This T cell receptor (beta chain) was sequenced during a study of T cell responses to AZD1222 COVID-19 vaccine. Using immunoSEQ multiplex PCR, the repertoire was profiled, and TCRdb retains in-frame clones only, with some absent. The sample has 70,000 to 95,000 clones, about 88% seen once; the top ten hold under 5%. As concerns this clone: Its target is not known.

This CDR3 is 14 amino acids long. Trimming removed 1 base from V and 5 bases from J; junction bases left unmatched: 3. Germline V CDR1 and CDR2: LNHDA, SQIVND (reference sequence). Study-level points and caveats: Just a handful of people given AZD1222 tested seropositive at baseline.

This receptor was identified in an adult in good health. The J gene is TRBJ2-3, the V gene TRBV19; the match to TRBD2 covers 7 bases. This material consisted of peripheral blood, taken on day 0 of AZD1222 vaccination. The CDR3 coding sequence is TGTGCCAGTAGTATAGGGGCTAGCGGAGATACGCAGTATTTT. Its protein product is CASSIGASGDTQYF.